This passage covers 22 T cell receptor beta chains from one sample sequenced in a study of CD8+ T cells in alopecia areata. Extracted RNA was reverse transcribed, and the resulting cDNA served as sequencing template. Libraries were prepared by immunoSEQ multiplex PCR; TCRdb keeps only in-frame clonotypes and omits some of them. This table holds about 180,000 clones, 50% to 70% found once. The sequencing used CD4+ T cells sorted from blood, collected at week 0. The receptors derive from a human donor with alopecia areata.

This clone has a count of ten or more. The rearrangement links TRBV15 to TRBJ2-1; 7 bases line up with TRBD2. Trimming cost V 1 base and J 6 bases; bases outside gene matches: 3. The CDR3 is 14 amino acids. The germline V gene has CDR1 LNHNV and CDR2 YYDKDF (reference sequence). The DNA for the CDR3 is TGTGCCACCAGCAGAGTCGGGGGGATCAATGAGCAGTTCTTC. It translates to CATSRVGGINEQFF.

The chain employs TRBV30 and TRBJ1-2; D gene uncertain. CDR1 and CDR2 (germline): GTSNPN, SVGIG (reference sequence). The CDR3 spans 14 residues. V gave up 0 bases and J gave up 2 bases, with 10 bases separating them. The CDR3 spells CAWSVPPSNYGYTF. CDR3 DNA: TGTGCCTGGAGTGTACCCCCGTCCAACTATGGCTACACCTTC. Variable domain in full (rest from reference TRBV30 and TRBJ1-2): SQTIHQWPATLVQPVGSPLSLECTVEGTSNPNLYWYRQAAGRGLQLLFYSVGIGQISSEVPQNLSASRPQDRQFILSSKKLLLSDSGFYLCAWSVPPSNYGYTFGSGTRLTVV.

The CDR3 loop reads CASSSDEKLFF. CDR3 DNA sequence: TGCGCCAGCAGCTCCGATGAAAAACTGTTTTTT. The genes are TRBV5-1 and TRBJ1-4; D gene unclear. Germline lookup yields CDR1 SGHRS and CDR2 YFSETQ. This CDR3 comprises 11 residues. V was cut by 3 bases and J by 6 bases, with 3 bases left in between.

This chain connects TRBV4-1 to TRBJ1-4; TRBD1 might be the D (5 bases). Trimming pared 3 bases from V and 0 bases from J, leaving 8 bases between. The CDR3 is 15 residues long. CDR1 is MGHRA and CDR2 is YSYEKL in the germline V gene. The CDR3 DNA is TGCGCCAGCAGCCATCCAGGGACAACTAATGAAAAACTGTTTTTT. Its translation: CASSHPGTTNEKLFF.

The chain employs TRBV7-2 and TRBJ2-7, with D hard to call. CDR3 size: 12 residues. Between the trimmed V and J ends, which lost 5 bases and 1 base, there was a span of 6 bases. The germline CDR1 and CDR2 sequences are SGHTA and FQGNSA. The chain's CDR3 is CASSKPSYEQYF. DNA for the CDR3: TGTGCCAGCAGCAAACCTTCCTACGAGCAGTACTTC.

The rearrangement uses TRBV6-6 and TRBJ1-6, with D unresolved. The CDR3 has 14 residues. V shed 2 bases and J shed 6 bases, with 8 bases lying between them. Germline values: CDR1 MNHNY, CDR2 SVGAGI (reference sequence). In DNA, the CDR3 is TGTGCCAGCAGTTACCAACAGACTAATTCACCCCTCCACTTT. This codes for CASSYQQTNSPLHF.

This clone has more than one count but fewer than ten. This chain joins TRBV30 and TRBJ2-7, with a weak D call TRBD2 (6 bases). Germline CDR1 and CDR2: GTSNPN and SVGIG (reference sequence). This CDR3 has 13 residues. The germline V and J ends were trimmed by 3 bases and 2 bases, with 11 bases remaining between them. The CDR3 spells CAWSEGGPYEQYF. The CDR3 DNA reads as TGTGCCTGGAGCGAGGGAGGCCCCTACGAGCAGTACTTC. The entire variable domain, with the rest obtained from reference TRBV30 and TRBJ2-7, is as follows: SQTIHQWPATLVQPVGSPLSLECTVEGTSNPNLYWYRQAAGRGLQLLFYSVGIGQISSEVPQNLSASRPQDRQFILSSKKLLLSDSGFYLCAWSEGGPYEQYFGPGTRLTVT.

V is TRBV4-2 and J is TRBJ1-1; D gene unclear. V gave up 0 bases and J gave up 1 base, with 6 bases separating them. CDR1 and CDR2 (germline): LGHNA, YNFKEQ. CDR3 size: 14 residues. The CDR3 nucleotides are TGTGCCAGCAGCCAAGATGTCGAGAACACTGAAGCTTTCTTT. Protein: CASSQDVENTEAFF.

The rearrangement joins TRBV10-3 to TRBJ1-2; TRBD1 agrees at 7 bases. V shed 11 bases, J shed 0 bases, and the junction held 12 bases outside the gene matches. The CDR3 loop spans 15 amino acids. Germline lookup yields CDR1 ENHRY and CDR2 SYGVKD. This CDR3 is CASGTEVPPNYGYTF. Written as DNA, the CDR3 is TGTGCCTCCGGGACAGAAGTGCCCCCTAACTATGGCTACACCTTC.

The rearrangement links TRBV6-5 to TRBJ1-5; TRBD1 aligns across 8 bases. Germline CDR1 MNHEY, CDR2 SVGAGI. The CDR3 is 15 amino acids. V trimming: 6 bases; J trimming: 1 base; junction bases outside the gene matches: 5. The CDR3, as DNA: TGTGCCAGCAGGCCGACAGGGGCAAGCAATCAGCCCCAGCATTTT. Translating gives CASRPTGASNQPQHF.

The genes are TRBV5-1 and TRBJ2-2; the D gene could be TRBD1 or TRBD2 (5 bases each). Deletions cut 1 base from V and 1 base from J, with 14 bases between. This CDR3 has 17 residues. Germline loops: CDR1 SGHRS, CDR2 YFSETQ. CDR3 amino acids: CASSLPTGTENTGELFF. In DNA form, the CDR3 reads TGCGCCAGCAGCTTGCCAACTGGGACGGAGAACACCGGGGAGCTGTTTTTT.

The CDR3 DNA reads as TGTGCCACCAGGAAGGGCCAGGACTCCTACAATGAGCAGTTCTTC. This sequence encodes CATRKGQDSYNEQFF. The chain is built from TRBV15 and TRBJ2-1; no clear D. This CDR3 is 15 amino acids long. Germline CDR1 reads LNHNV; CDR2 reads YYDKDF (reference sequence). Trimming left V 6 bases short and J 0 bases short, with 12 bases between.

The DNA for the CDR3 is TGTGCCAGCAGCCAAGGGTCCCGGGACAGCCAAGAGACCCAGTACTTC. Translation gives CASSQGSRDSQETQYF. V gene TRBV4-2 combines with J gene TRBJ2-5, with 7 bases identical to TRBD1. The CDR3 contains 16 residues. In germline, CDR1 is LGHNA, CDR2 YNFKEQ. The V segment lost 1 base and the J segment 1 base; nucleotides outside the gene matches: 6.

The CDR3 DNA reads as TGTGCCAGCAGTGAAAATGCAGGGAGGTTGGGCGAGCAGTACTTC. Translation: CASSENAGRLGEQYF. The V call is TRBV2, the J call TRBJ2-7, with D possibly matching TRBD2 (6 bases). V lost 2 bases to trimming and J lost 6 bases, with 17 bases between them. The CDR3 loop spans 15 amino acids. Germline-derived CDR1 and CDR2 are SNHLY and FYNNEI.

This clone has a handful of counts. The CDR3 DNA reads TGTGCCAGCAGGATCGACAGAGCTAATAATTCACCCCTCCACTTT. It codes for CASRIDRANNSPLHF. The chain couples TRBV2 to TRBJ1-6; a weak D match, TRBD1 (5 bases). CDR3 size: 15 residues. With 6 bases removed from V and 5 bases from J, the gap between germline ends came to 14 bases. CDR1 is SNHLY, CDR2 FYNNEI, per germline.

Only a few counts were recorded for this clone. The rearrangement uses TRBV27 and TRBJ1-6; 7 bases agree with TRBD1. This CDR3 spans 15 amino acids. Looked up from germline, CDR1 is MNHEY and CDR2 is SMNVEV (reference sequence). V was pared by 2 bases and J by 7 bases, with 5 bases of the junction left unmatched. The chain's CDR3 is CASSLKGALNSPLHF. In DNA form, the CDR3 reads TGTGCCAGCAGTTTAAAGGGGGCCTTAAATTCACCCCTCCACTTT.

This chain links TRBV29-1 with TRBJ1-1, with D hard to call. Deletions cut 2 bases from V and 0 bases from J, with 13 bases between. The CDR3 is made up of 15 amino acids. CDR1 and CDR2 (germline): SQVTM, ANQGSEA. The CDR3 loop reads CSVEPQHAMNTEAFF. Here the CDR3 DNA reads TGCAGCGTTGAACCCCAGCATGCCATGAACACTGAAGCTTTCTTT.

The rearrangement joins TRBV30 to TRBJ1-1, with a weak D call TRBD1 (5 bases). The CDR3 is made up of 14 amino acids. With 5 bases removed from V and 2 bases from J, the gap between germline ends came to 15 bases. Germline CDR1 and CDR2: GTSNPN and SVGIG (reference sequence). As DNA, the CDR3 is TGTGCCTGGGAAGCCCGGGGCCTAAACACTGAAGCTTTCTTT. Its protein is CAWEARGLNTEAFF.

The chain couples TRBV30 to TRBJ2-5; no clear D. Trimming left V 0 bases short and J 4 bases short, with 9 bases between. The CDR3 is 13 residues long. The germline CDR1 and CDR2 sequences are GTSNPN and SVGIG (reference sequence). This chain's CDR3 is CAWSVGQRETQYF. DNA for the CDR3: TGTGCCTGGAGTGTAGGGCAGAGAGAGACCCAGTACTTC.

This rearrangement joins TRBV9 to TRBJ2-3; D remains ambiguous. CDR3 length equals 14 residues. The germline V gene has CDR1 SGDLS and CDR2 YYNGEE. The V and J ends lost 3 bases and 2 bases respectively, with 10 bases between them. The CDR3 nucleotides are TGTGCCAGCAGCGGGGCAGAGAACACAGATACGCAGTATTTT. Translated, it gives CASSGAENTDTQYF.

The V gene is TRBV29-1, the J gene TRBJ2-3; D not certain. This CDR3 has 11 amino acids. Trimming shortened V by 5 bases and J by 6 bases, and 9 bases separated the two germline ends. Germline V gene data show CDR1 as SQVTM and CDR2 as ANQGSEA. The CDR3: CSVQPGDTQYF. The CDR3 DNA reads TGCAGCGTTCAACCCGGCGATACGCAGTATTTT.

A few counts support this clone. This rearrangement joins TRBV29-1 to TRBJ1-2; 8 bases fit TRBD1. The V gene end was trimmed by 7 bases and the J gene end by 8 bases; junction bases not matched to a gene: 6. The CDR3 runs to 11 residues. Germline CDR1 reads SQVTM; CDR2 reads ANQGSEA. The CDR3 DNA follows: TGCAGCGCTGGGGACAGGAAAGGCTACACCTTC. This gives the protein CSAGDRKGYTF.